This is a list of T cell receptor beta chains from one sample in a study of CD8+ T cells in alopecia areata. Assay: immunoSEQ multiplex PCR; the TCRdb copy retains only in-frame clones and omits some. The table includes roughly 110,000 clones, 65% to 85% detected once. This specimen was CD8+ T cells sorted from blood, taken at week 24, from a patient treated with tofacitinib. The receptor set was obtained from a human donor with alopecia areata. CDR3s include the opening cysteine and the closing phenylalanine or tryptophan. D genes are given only for firm matches. Clone size is shown for a subset of rows, as once, few, many or a class of expanded clone.

j_gene: TRBJ1-5; v_gene: TRBV4-1; d_gene: TRBD1; abundance: -; CDR3aa: CASSPGTGVTQPQHF; CDR3nt: TGCGCCAGCAGCCCCGGGACAGGGGTAACTCAGCCCCAGCATTTT
j_gene: TRBJ1-2; v_gene: TRBV19; d_gene: -; abundance: -; CDR3aa: CASSPDWGYTF; CDR3nt: TGTGCCAGTAGTCCGGATTGGGGCTACACCTTC
j_gene: TRBJ2-3; v_gene: TRBV7-9; d_gene: TRBD2; abundance: -; CDR3aa: CASSQSNELAGNTDTQYF; CDR3nt: TGTGCCAGCAGCCAATCGAACGAACTAGCGGGGAACACAGATACGCAGTATTTT
j_gene: TRBJ2-3; v_gene: TRBV12-5; d_gene: TRBD1; abundance: -; CDR3aa: CASGPTRDRGTDTQYF; CDR3nt: TGTGCTAGTGGTCCCACCCGGGACAGGGGTACAGATACGCAGTATTTT
j_gene: TRBJ2-7; v_gene: TRBV7-2; d_gene: TRBD2; abundance: once; CDR3aa: CASSLAPGLAGGSREQYF; CDR3nt: TGTGCCAGCAGCTTGGCTCCTGGACTAGCGGGGGGGAGCCGGGAGCAGTACTTC
j_gene: TRBJ2-5; v_gene: TRBV5-5; d_gene: -; abundance: -; CDR3aa: CASSLGASRQETQYF; CDR3nt: TGTGCCAGCAGCTTGGGGGCAAGCCGCCAAGAGACCCAGTACTTC
j_gene: TRBJ1-1; v_gene: TRBV7-9; d_gene: -; abundance: -; CDR3aa: CASSSLAGANTEAFF; CDR3nt: TGTGCCAGCAGCTCCCTGGCAGGGGCGAACACTGAAGCTTTCTTT
j_gene: TRBJ2-7; v_gene: TRBV11-2; d_gene: -; abundance: -; CDR3aa: CASSFATYEQYF; CDR3nt: TGTGCCAGCAGCTTTGCGACCTACGAGCAGTACTTC
j_gene: TRBJ2-1; v_gene: TRBV5-1; d_gene: TRBD1; abundance: once; CDR3aa: CASSLVGDRNNEQFF; CDR3nt: TGCGCCAGCAGCTTGGTGGGGGACAGAAACAATGAGCAGTTCTTC
j_gene: TRBJ1-3; v_gene: TRBV4-1; d_gene: -; abundance: -; CDR3aa: CASSHDLSSGNTIYF; CDR3nt: TGCGCCAGCAGCCATGACTTGAGCTCTGGAAACACCATATATTTT
j_gene: TRBJ1-5; v_gene: TRBV6-1; d_gene: TRBD1; abundance: -; CDR3aa: CASLGQNINQPQHF; CDR3nt: TGTGCCAGCTTGGGACAGAATATAAATCAGCCCCAGCATTTT
j_gene: TRBJ2-7; v_gene: TRBV4-3; d_gene: TRBD1; abundance: -; CDR3aa: CASSPTPGQGYEQYF; CDR3nt: TGCGCCAGCAGCCCGACTCCGGGACAGGGCTACGAGCAGTACTTC
j_gene: TRBJ2-5; v_gene: TRBV7-9; d_gene: -; abundance: -; CDR3aa: CASSPDGGETQYF; CDR3nt: TGTGCCAGCAGCCCGGACGGGGGAGAGACCCAGTACTTC
j_gene: TRBJ2-4; v_gene: TRBV2; d_gene: -; abundance: -; CDR3aa: CASSYGLAKNIQYF; CDR3nt: TGTGCCAGCAGCTACGGACTAGCCAAAAACATTCAGTACTTC
j_gene: TRBJ1-5; v_gene: TRBV6-5; d_gene: TRBD1; abundance: -; CDR3aa: CASSSGQMSNQPQHF; CDR3nt: TGTGCCAGCAGTTCGGGACAGATGAGCAATCAGCCCCAGCATTTT
j_gene: TRBJ2-3; v_gene: TRBV5-1; d_gene: -; abundance: -; CDR3aa: CASSLGSARRDTQYF; CDR3nt: TGCGCCAGCAGCTTGGGAAGCGCCCGTCGAGATACGCAGTATTTT
j_gene: TRBJ2-3; v_gene: TRBV27; d_gene: -; abundance: -; CDR3aa: CASSLAGHTDTQYF; CDR3nt: TGTGCCAGCAGTTTGGCAGGGCACACAGATACGCAGTATTTT
j_gene: TRBJ2-1; v_gene: TRBV7-6; d_gene: TRBD2; abundance: -; CDR3aa: CASSYGTSGAEQFF; CDR3nt: TGTGCCAGCAGCTACGGGACTAGCGGCGCTGAGCAGTTCTTC
j_gene: TRBJ2-7; v_gene: TRBV30; d_gene: TRBD1; abundance: -; CDR3aa: CAWSRPGTGASEQYF; CDR3nt: TGTGCCTGGAGTCGCCCCGGGACAGGGGCTTCCGAGCAGTACTTC
j_gene: TRBJ2-1; v_gene: TRBV6-5; d_gene: -; abundance: -; CDR3aa: CASSYADKYNEQFF; CDR3nt: TGTGCCAGCAGTTACGCGGACAAGTACAATGAGCAGTTCTTC
j_gene: TRBJ2-7; v_gene: TRBV29-1; d_gene: TRBD2; abundance: -; CDR3aa: CSVEASGGLMEQYF; CDR3nt: TGCAGCGTTGAAGCTAGCGGGGGGCTGATGGAGCAGTACTTC
j_gene: TRBJ2-7; v_gene: TRBV15; d_gene: -; abundance: -; CDR3aa: CATSIQGASGYEQYF; CDR3nt: TGTGCCACCAGCATTCAAGGGGCTTCAGGTTACGAGCAGTACTTC
j_gene: TRBJ2-3; v_gene: TRBV7-2; d_gene: -; abundance: -; CDR3aa: CASATSTDTQYF; CDR3nt: TGTGCCAGCGCCACGAGCACAGATACGCAGTATTTT
j_gene: TRBJ2-5; v_gene: TRBV11-2; d_gene: -; abundance: once; CDR3aa: CASSFLPFPETQYF; CDR3nt: TGTGCCAGCAGCTTCCTACCCTTCCCGGAGACCCAGTACTTC
j_gene: TRBJ1-1; v_gene: TRBV6-5; d_gene: -; abundance: once; CDR3aa: CASSHSATQRAFF; CDR3nt: TGTGCCAGCAGTCACTCAGCAACCCAGAGAGCTTTCTTT
j_gene: TRBJ2-1; v_gene: TRBV19; d_gene: -; abundance: once; CDR3aa: CASRTTLLGEQFF; CDR3nt: TGTGCCAGTAGGACGACTCTCCTGGGTGAGCAGTTCTTC
j_gene: TRBJ1-6; v_gene: TRBV7-2; d_gene: TRBD1; abundance: -; CDR3aa: CASSLLAGGYNSPLHF; CDR3nt: TGTGCCAGCAGCTTACTTGCAGGGGGATATAATTCACCCCTCCACTTT
j_gene: TRBJ2-1; v_gene: TRBV7-9; d_gene: -; abundance: -; CDR3aa: CASSLGGYHFNEQFF; CDR3nt: TGTGCCAGCAGCTTAGGAGGGTATCACTTCAATGAGCAGTTCTTC
j_gene: TRBJ2-7; v_gene: TRBV4-1; d_gene: -; abundance: few; CDR3aa: CASSPLGTAYEQYF; CDR3nt: TGCGCCAGCAGCCCCTTGGGGACCGCCTACGAGCAGTACTTC
j_gene: TRBJ2-1; v_gene: TRBV27; d_gene: -; abundance: few; CDR3aa: CASSPSYAYEQFF; CDR3nt: TGTGCCAGCAGTCCATCTTATGCCTATGAGCAGTTCTTC
j_gene: TRBJ2-1; v_gene: TRBV7-2; d_gene: -; abundance: -; CDR3aa: CASSLVGQGAYNEQFF; CDR3nt: TGTGCCAGCAGCTTAGTTGGTCAGGGCGCCTACAATGAGCAGTTCTTC
j_gene: TRBJ2-5; v_gene: TRBV4-1; d_gene: -; abundance: few; CDR3aa: CASSQARLEETQYF; CDR3nt: TGCGCCAGCAGCCAAGCCCGACTAGAGGAGACCCAGTACTTC
j_gene: TRBJ2-7; v_gene: TRBV7-2; d_gene: TRBD1; abundance: -; CDR3aa: CASGGQPYEQYF; CDR3nt: TGTGCCAGCGGGGGACAGCCCTACGAGCAGTACTTC
j_gene: TRBJ1-2; v_gene: TRBV13; d_gene: -; abundance: -; CDR3aa: CASDLGRGWDGYTF; CDR3nt: TGTGCCAGCGATCTAGGACGGGGCTGGGATGGCTACACCTTC
j_gene: TRBJ2-4; v_gene: TRBV23-1; d_gene: TRBD2; abundance: -; CDR3aa: CASSHPTSGGAKNIQYF; CDR3nt: TGCGCCAGCAGTCATCCAACTAGCGGGGGGGCCAAAAACATTCAGTACTTC
j_gene: TRBJ2-2; v_gene: TRBV7-8; d_gene: TRBD1; abundance: -; CDR3aa: CASSSTGAGELFF; CDR3nt: TGTGCCAGCAGCTCTACAGGGGCCGGGGAGCTGTTTTTT
j_gene: TRBJ2-1; v_gene: TRBV7-2; d_gene: TRBD1; abundance: -; CDR3aa: CASSPGTGYNEQFF; CDR3nt: TGTGCCAGCAGCCCAGGGACAGGTTACAATGAGCAGTTCTTC
j_gene: TRBJ2-3; v_gene: TRBV10-3; d_gene: -; abundance: -; CDR3aa: CAISDSGVDRMPDTQYF; CDR3nt: TGTGCCATCAGTGATAGCGGGGTGGACAGGATGCCAGATACGCAGTATTTT
j_gene: TRBJ2-7; v_gene: TRBV7-2; d_gene: -; abundance: -; CDR3aa: CASSLGAGYEQYF; CDR3nt: TGTGCCAGCAGCTTAGGGGCAGGCTACGAGCAGTACTTC
j_gene: TRBJ1-6; v_gene: TRBV27; d_gene: TRBD1; abundance: -; CDR3aa: CASSDGTGTVNSPLHF; CDR3nt: TGTGCCAGCAGTGATGGAACCGGGACAGTTAATTCACCCCTCCACTTT
j_gene: TRBJ2-1; v_gene: TRBV12-5; d_gene: -; abundance: once; CDR3aa: CASGPRDLPSSYNEQFF; CDR3nt: TGTGCTAGTGGCCCCCGGGACTTACCAAGCTCCTACAATGAGCAGTTCTTC
j_gene: TRBJ2-5; v_gene: TRBV5-1; d_gene: TRBD1; abundance: -; CDR3aa: CASSRTGGKTQYF; CDR3nt: TGCGCCAGCAGCCGCACAGGGGGAAAGACCCAGTACTTC
j_gene: TRBJ2-3; v_gene: TRBV7-6; d_gene: TRBD2; abundance: -; CDR3aa: CASSLTGGPTDTQYF; CDR3nt: TGTGCCAGCAGCTTGACGGGGGGGCCTACAGATACGCAGTATTTT
j_gene: TRBJ1-2; v_gene: TRBV6-4; d_gene: -; abundance: -; CDR3aa: CASSDLFGGYGYTF; CDR3nt: TGTGCCAGCAGTGATCTCTTCGGGGGCTATGGCTACACCTTC
j_gene: TRBJ1-1; v_gene: TRBV7-9; d_gene: -; abundance: -; CDR3aa: CASSEGLLNTEAFF; CDR3nt: TGTGCCAGCAGCGAGGGTCTCCTGAACACTGAAGCTTTCTTT
j_gene: TRBJ2-7; v_gene: TRBV4-3; d_gene: TRBD1; abundance: -; CDR3aa: CASSQGTGPDEQYF; CDR3nt: TGCGCCAGCAGCCAAGGGACAGGGCCTGACGAGCAGTACTTC
j_gene: TRBJ1-4; v_gene: TRBV4-1; d_gene: -; abundance: many; CDR3aa: CASSHTSTNEKLFF; CDR3nt: TGCGCCAGCAGCCACACCTCAACTAATGAAAAACTGTTTTTT
j_gene: TRBJ2-7; v_gene: TRBV4-3; d_gene: -; abundance: -; CDR3aa: CASSQGSAGPYEQYF; CDR3nt: TGCGCCAGCAGCCAAGGGTCGGCGGGGCCCTACGAGCAGTACTTC
j_gene: TRBJ2-7; v_gene: TRBV29-1; d_gene: -; abundance: -; CDR3aa: CSVESGTPYEQYF; CDR3nt: TGCAGCGTTGAAAGTGGTACCCCCTACGAGCAGTACTTC
j_gene: TRBJ2-1; v_gene: TRBV6-1; d_gene: -; abundance: once; CDR3aa: CASQDGDRNEQFF; CDR3nt: TGTGCCAGCCAGGACGGGGATCGCAATGAGCAGTTCTTC
j_gene: TRBJ1-2; v_gene: TRBV6-5; d_gene: -; abundance: -; CDR3aa: CASSYSNRGANYGYTF; CDR3nt: TGTGCCAGCAGTTACTCGAACCGAGGAGCTAACTATGGCTACACCTTC